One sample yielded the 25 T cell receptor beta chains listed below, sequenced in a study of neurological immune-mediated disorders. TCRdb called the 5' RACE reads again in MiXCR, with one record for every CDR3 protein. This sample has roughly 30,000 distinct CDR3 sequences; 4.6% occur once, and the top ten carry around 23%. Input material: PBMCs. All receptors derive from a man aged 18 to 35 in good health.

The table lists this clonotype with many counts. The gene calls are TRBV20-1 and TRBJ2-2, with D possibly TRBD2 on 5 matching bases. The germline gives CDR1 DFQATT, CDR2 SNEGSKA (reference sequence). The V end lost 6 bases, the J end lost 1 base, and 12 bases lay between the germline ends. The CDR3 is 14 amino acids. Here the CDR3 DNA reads TGCAGTGCCCGCCACCGGGGGAACACCGGGGAGCTGTTTTTT. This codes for CSARHRGNTGELFF.

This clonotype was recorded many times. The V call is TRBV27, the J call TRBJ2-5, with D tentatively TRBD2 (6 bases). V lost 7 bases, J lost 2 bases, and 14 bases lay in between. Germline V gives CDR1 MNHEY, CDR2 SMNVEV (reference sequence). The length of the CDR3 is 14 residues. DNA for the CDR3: TGTGCCAGCAAGGGGACTCATGTACAAGAGACCCAGTACTTC. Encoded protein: CASKGTHVQETQYF.

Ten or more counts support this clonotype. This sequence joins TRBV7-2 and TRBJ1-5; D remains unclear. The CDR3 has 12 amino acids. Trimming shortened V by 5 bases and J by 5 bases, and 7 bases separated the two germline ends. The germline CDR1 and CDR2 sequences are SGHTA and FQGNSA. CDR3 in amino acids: CASSPQDQPQHF. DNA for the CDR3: TGTGCCAGCAGCCCGCAGGATCAGCCCCAGCATTTT.

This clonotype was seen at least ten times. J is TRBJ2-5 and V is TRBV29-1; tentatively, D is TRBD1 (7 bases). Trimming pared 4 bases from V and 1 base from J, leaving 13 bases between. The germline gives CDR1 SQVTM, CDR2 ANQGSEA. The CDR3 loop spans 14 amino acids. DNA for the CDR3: TGCAGCGTTGGGAGGGGGCCCGTCCAAGAGACCCAGTACTTC. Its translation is CSVGRGPVQETQYF.

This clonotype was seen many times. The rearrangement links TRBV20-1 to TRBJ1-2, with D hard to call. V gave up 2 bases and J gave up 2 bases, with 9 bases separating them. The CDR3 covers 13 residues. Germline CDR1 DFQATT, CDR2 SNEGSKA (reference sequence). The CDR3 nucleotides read TGCAGTGCTAGACAGGCCTCCAACTATGGCTACACCTTC. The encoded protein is CSARQASNYGYTF.

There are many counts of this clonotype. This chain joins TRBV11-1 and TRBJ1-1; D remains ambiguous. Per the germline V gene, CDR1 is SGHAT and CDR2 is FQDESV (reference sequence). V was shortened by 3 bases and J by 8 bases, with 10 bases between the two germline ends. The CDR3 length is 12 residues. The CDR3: CASSFQSGEAFF. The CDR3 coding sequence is TGTGCCAGCAGCTTTCAATCCGGGGAAGCTTTCTTT.

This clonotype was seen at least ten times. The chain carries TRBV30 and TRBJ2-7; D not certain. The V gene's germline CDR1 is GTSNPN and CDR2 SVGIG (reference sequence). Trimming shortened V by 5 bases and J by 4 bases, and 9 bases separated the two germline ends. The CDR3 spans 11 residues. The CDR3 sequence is CAWVQAYEQYF. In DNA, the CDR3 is TGTGCCTGGGTACAAGCATACGAGCAGTACTTC.

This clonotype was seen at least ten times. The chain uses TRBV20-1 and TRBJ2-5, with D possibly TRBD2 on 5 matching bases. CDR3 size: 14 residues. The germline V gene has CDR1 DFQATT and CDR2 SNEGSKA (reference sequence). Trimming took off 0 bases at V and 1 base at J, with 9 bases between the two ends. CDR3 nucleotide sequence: TGCAGTGCTAGAGAGAAGCGGATCCAAGAGACCCAGTACTTC. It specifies CSAREKRIQETQYF.

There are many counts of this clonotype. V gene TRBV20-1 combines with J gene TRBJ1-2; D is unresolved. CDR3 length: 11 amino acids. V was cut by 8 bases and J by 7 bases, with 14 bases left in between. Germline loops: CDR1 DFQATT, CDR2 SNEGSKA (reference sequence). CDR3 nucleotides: TGCAGTCTGGGAACCGTAGGTGGCTACACCTTC. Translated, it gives CSLGTVGGYTF.

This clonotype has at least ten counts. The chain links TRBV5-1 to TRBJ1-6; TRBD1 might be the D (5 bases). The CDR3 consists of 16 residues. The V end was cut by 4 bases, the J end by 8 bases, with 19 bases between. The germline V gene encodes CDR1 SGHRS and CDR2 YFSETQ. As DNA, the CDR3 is TGCGCCAGCAGCCAAAGGGAGGGGCGGAATTATTCACCCCTCCACTTT. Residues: CASSQREGRNYSPLHF.

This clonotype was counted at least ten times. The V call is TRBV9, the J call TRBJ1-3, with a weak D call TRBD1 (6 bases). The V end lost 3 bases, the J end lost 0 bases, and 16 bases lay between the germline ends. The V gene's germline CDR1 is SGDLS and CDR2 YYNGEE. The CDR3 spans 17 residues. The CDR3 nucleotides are TGTGCCAGCAGCGAGAGGGACACGACGAGCTCTGGAAACACCATATATTTT. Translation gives CASSERDTTSSGNTIYF.

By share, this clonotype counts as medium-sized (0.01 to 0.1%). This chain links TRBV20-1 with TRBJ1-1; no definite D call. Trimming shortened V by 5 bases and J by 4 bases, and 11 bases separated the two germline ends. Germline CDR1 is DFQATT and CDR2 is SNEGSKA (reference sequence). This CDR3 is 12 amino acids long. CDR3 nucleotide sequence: TGCAGTGCTCTTGGAAGGGTCACTGAAGCTTTCTTT. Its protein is CSALGRVTEAFF.

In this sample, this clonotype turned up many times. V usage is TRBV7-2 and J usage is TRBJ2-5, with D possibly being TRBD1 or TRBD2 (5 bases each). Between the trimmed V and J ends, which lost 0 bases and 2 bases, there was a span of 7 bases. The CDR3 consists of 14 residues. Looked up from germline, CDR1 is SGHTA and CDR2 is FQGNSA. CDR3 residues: CASSLAGTQETQYF. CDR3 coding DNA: TGTGCCAGCAGCTTAGCCGGGACGCAAGAGACCCAGTACTTC. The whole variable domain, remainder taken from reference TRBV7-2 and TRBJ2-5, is GAGVSQSPSNKVTEKGKDVELRCDPISGHTALYWYRQSLGQGLEFLIYFQGNSAPDKSGLPSDRFSAERTGGSVSTLTIQRTQQEDSAVYLCASSLAGTQETQYFGPGTRLLVL.

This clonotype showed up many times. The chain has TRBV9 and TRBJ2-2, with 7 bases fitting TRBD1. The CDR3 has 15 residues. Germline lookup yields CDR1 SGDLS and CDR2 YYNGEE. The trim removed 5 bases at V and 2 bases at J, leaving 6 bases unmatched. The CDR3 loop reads CASRPGQPNTGELFF. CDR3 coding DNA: TGTGCCAGCAGGCCGGGACAGCCCAACACCGGGGAGCTGTTTTTT.

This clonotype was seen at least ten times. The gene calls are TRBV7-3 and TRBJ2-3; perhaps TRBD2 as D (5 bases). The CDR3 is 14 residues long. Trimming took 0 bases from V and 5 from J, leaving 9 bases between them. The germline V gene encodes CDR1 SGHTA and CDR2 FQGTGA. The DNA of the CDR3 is TGTGCCAGCAGCTTAACATCTCGGGAAGATACGCAGTATTTT. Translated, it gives CASSLTSREDTQYF.

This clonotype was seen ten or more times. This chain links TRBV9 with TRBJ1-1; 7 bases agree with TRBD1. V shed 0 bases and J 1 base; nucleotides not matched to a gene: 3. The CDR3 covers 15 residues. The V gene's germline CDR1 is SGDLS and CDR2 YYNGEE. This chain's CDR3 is CASSVGGQANTEAFF. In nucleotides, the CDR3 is TGTGCCAGCAGCGTAGGAGGACAGGCGAACACTGAAGCTTTCTTT. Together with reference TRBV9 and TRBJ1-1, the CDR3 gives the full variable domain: DSGVTQTPKHLITATGQRVTLRCSPRSGDLSVYWYQQSLDQGLQFLIQYYNGEERAKGNILERFSAQQFPDLHSELNLSSLELGDSALYFCASSVGGQANTEAFFGQGTRLTVV.

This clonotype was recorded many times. CDR3 in amino acids: CASSPMGQMNTGELFF. CDR3 in DNA: TGTGCCAGCTCACCAATGGGACAGATGAACACCGGGGAGCTGTTTTTT. This sequence joins TRBV18 and TRBJ2-2; TRBD1 matches at 7 bases. This CDR3 has 16 amino acids. V was pared by 2 bases and J by 1 base, with 4 bases of the junction left unmatched. In germline, CDR1 is KGHSH, CDR2 LQKENI.

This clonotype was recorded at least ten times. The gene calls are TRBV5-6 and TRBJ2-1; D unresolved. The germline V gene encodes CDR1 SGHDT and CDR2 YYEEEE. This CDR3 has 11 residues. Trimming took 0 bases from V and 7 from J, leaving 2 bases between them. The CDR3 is CASSLENEQFF. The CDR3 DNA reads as TGTGCCAGCAGCTTGGAAAATGAGCAGTTCTTC.

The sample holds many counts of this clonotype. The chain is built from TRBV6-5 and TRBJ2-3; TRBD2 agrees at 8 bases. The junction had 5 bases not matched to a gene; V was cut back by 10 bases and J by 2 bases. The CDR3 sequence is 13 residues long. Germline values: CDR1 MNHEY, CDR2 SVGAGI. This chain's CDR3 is CAIRGGPTDTQYF. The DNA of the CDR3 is TGTGCCATCCGGGGGGGACCCACAGATACGCAGTATTTT.

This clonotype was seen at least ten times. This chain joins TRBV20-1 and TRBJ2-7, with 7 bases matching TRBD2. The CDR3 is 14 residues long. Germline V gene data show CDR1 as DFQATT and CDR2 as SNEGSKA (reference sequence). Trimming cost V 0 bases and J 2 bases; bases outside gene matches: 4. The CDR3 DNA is TGCAGTGCTAGAGATAGTGGGGGGGCCTACGAGCAGTACTTC. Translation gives CSARDSGGAYEQYF.

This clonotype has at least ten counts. CDR3: CASRAGSFKGPRGTYNEQFF. As DNA, the CDR3 is TGCGCCAGCAGAGCAGGGTCCTTCAAAGGTCCTAGAGGGACCTACAATGAGCAGTTCTTC. This chain connects TRBV5-1 to TRBJ2-1; D tentatively reads TRBD1 or TRBD2 (5 bases each). The CDR3 covers 20 residues. Deletions cut 5 bases from V and 2 bases from J, with 29 bases between. Germline V gene sequence: CDR1 SGHRS, CDR2 YFSETQ.

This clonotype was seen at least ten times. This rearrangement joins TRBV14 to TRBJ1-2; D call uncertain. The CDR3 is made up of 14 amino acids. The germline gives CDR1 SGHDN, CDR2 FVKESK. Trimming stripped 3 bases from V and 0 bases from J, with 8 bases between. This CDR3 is CASSQLTSNYGYTF. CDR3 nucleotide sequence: TGTGCCAGCAGCCAGCTCACCTCTAACTATGGCTACACCTTC.

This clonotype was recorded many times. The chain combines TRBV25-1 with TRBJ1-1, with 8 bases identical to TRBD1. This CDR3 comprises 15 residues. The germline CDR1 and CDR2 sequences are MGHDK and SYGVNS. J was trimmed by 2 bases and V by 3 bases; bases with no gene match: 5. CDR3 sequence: CASSDPGTGNTEAFF. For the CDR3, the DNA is TGTGCCAGCAGTGATCCCGGGACAGGAAACACTGAAGCTTTCTTT.

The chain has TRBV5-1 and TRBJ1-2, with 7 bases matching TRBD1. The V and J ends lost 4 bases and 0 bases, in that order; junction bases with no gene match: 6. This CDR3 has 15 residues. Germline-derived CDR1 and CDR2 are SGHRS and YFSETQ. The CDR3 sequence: CASSPGTEANYGYTF. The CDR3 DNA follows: TGCGCCAGCAGCCCCGGGACAGAAGCTAACTATGGCTACACCTTC.

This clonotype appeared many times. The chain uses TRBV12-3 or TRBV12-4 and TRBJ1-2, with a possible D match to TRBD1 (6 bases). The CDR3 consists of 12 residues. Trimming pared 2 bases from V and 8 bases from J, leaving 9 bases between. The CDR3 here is CASSLWQGGYTF. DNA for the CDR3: TGTGCCAGCAGTTTATGGCAGGGGGGCTACACCTTC.